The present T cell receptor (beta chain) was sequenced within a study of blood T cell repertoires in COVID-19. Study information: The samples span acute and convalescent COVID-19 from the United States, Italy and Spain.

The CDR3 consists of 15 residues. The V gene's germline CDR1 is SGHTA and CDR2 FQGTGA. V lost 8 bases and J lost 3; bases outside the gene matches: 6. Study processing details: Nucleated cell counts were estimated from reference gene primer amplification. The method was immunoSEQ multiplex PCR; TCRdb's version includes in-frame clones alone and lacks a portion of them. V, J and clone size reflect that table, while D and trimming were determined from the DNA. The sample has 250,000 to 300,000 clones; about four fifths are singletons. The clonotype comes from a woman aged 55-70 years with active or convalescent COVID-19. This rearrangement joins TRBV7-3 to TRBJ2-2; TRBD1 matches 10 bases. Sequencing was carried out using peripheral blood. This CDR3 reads CASGATGGYTGELFF. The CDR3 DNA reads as TGTGCCAGCGGAGCGACAGGGGGCTACACCGGGGAGCTGTTTTTT.